This T cell receptor beta chain was identified during a study of blood T cell repertoires in COVID-19. Study overall: Researchers got acute and convalescent COVID-19 samples from the United States, Italy and Spain. Nucleic acid was either cDNA or gDNA, and it came from T cells, B-cell-depleted T cells, or PBMCs.

Source study methods: Using reference gene primer amplification, nucleated cell counts were estimated. Sequencing used immunoSEQ multiplex PCR; TCRdb keeps in-frame clones, though not all of them. The V and J calls and clone size come from that table; D and trimming were worked out from the DNA. Among approximately 140,000 clones listed, more than 75% were seen once. This CDR3 is 14 amino acids long. With 5 bases clipped from V and 8 bases from J, the junction kept 8 bases outside the gene matches. CDR1 and CDR2 from the germline V gene are MNHEY and SMNVEV (reference sequence). Sequenced input: peripheral blood. The chain recombines TRBV27 with TRBJ1-4; 7 nucleotides agree with TRBD1. This clonotype was obtained from an older man with acute or convalescent COVID-19. The DNA of the CDR3 is TGTGCCAGCAGTAAAGACAGGGTAAACGAAAAACTGTTTTTT. Translating it yields CASSKDRVNEKLFF.